This TCR beta chain was identified in a study of blood T cell repertoires in COVID-19 (dated by TCRdb to 2020 to 2021). For the wider study: Samples covering the acute and convalescent phases of COVID-19 were provided by collaborators in the United States, Italy and Spain. The repertoires were released in a freely available public database meant as a resource for research on the immune response to SARS-CoV-2. A de-identified subject ID, COVID-19 status, age in years and sex were almost always included in the sample metadata. Where HLA class I and class II types were available, the types were taken from metadata supplied by the sample provider, not from assay-based typing. The material from the prospective study consisted of cDNA or gDNA derived from T cells, B-cell-depleted T cells, or PBMCs. The samples were drawn from the first 160 participants of the ongoing ImmuneRACE study and from 950 to 1,500 subjects provided by 6 global collaborators. The dataset comprised deeply sampled blood TCRbeta repertoires from subjects exposed to, actively infected with, or recovered from COVID-19.

Cut back by 0 bases and 8 bases, the V and J ends lie 14 bases apart. Including cysteine and phenylalanine, the CDR3 has 14 amino acids. Only the CDR3 part of the read is kept: 42 bases, read in frame from the first base. The germline V gene encodes CDR1 SGHNT and CDR2 YYREEE (reference sequence). The full study reports these points: How much clinical and demographic metadata was included differed by source and by participant, and the metadata was provided uncurated.

The immunoSEQ Assay, a bias-controlled multiplex PCR, was used to amplify TCRbeta CDR3 regions from genomic DNA. Concerning the study's data processing: The number of nucleated cells in each sample was estimated from the amplification of reference gene primers within the assay. To quantify the absolute abundance of each unique TCRbeta CDR3 rearrangement, sequence reads were collapsed and filtered. For each sample, productive Simpson clonality was calculated by taking the square root of Simpson's diversity index across productive rearrangements. TCRdb re-hosts the immuneACCESS table, in-frame sequences only. Its copies lack some clones; in the studies checked, an unresolved V gene accounts for under half of them, and the cause for the rest is not known. V and J calls plus clone size are reproduced from that table; the DNA served to infer D and trimming. The sample includes about 130,000 clones, with 84% observed a single time. 9.5% to 15% of the sample is held by the ten biggest clonotypes.

Collaborating institutions collected whole blood in K2EDTA tubes following their own protocols. Collaborator samples were shipped for TCRbeta analysis as frozen whole blood, isolated PBMCs, or DNA extracted from either sample type. This clone occurred once. The antigen it recognizes is unknown. It has no much larger one-base neighbor in the sample; base qualities were not kept. The receptor was derived from a woman aged 60 to 75 with acute or convalescent COVID-19. The chain is encoded by TRBV5-4 joined to TRBJ1-2, and the D gene may be TRBD1, 6 bases matching. Sequenced input: peripheral blood. In nucleotides, the sequence is TGTGCCAGCAGCTTGGGCCAGGGGATTAACGGCTACACCTTC. This is translated as CASSLGQGINGYTF.